The entry below gives a single TCR beta chain sequence along with its context. No antigen is known for it. The data were obtained in a study of cytomegalovirus exposure and HLA in healthy donors. Findings and limits, study-wide: It was taken for granted in presence/absence analyses that sequencing depth across donors was roughly uniform. In a later analysis, donors in an Asian-associated ancestry cluster reportedly had fewer N-insertions in productive TCRs than the cohort mean.

The primer mix had 60 Vbeta and 13 Jbeta primers. Only in-frame clones appear in the TCRdb table, and some are missing; sequencing was by immunoSEQ multiplex PCR. The profile shows about 140,000 clones, over 75% of them singletons. The CDR3 has 15 residues. Per the germline V gene, CDR1 is MDHEN and CDR2 is SYDVKM. The trim removed 7 bases at V and 7 bases at J, leaving 10 bases unmatched. Sequenced material: PBMCs. V is TRBV28 and J is TRBJ2-2; TRBD1 agrees at 9 bases. The sequence came from a man aged 40-49 years in good health and CMV-seronegative. The CDR3 sequence is CASKSGQGSVGELFF. The CDR3 DNA reads as TGTGCCAGCAAATCGGGACAGGGTTCCGTCGGGGAGCTGTTTTTT. Full variable domain (rest looked up from reference TRBV28 and TRBJ2-2): DVKVTQSSRYLVKRTGEKVFLECVQDMDHENMFWYRQDPGLGLRLIYFSYDVKMKEKGDIPEGYSVSREKKERFSLILESASTNQTSMYLCASKSGQGSVGELFFGEGSRLTVL.